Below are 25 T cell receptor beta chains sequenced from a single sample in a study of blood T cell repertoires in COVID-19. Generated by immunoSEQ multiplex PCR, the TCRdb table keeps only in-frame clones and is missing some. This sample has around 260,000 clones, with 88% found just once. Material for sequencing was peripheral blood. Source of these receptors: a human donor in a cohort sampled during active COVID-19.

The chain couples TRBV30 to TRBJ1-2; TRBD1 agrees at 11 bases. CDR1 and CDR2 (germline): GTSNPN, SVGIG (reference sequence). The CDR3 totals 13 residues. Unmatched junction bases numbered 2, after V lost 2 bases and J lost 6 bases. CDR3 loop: CAWSQDRGHGYTF. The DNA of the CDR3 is TGTGCCTGGAGTCAGGACAGGGGGCATGGCTACACCTTC. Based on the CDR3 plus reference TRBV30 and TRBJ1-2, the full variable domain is SQTIHQWPATLVQPVGSPLSLECTVEGTSNPNLYWYRQAAGRGLQLLFYSVGIGQISSEVPQNLSASRPQDRQFILSSKKLLLSDSGFYLCAWSQDRGHGYTFGSGTRLTVV.

The DNA for the CDR3 is TGTGCCACCCCCACCGGGGCGGGAGATCCCGGGGAGCTGTTTTTT. Translation gives CATPTGAGDPGELFF. This chain connects TRBV19 to TRBJ2-2; TRBD2 matches 7 bases. Germline CDR1 and CDR2: LNHDA and SQIVND (reference sequence). The CDR3 has 15 residues. J lost 6 bases, V lost 10 bases, and 14 bases had no gene match.

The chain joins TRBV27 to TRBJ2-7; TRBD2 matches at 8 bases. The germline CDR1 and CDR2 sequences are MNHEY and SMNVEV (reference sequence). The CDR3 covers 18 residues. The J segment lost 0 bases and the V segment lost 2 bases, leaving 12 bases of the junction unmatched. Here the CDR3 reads CASSLKYTSGFSSYEQYF. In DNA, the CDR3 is TGTGCCAGCAGTTTAAAATATACTAGCGGTTTCAGCTCCTACGAGCAGTACTTC.

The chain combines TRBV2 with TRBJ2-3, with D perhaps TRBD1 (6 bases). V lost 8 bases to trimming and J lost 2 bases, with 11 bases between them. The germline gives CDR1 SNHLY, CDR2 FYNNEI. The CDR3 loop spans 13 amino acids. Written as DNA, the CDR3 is TGTGCCAGCTCGGACAGCATCACAGATACGCAGTATTTT. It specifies CASSDSITDTQYF.

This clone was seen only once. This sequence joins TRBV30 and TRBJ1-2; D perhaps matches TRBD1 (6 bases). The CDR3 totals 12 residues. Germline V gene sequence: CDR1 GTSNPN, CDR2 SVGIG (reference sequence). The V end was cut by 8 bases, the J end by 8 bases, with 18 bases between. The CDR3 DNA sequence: TGTGCCCATTTTTGGGGGGGCGAAGGCTACACCTTC. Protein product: CAHFWGGEGYTF.

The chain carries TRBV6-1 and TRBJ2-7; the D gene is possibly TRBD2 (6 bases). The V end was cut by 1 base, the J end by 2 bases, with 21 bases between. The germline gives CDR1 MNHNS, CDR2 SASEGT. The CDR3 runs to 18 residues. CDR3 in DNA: TGTGCCAGCAGTGAAGTTGACAGCAGTTACGGGGGACCCTACGAGCAGTACTTC. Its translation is CASSEVDSSYGGPYEQYF.

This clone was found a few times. The CDR3 DNA sequence: TGTGCCAGCAGCTTAGGGGCAGGGTTAGCTTTCTTT. Protein product: CASSLGAGLAFF. This rearrangement joins TRBV7-9 to TRBJ1-1; weak D call: TRBD1 (5 bases). With 1 base removed from V and 10 bases from J, the gap between germline ends came to 10 bases. The germline gives CDR1 SEHNR, CDR2 FQNEAQ (reference sequence). The CDR3 is 12 residues long.

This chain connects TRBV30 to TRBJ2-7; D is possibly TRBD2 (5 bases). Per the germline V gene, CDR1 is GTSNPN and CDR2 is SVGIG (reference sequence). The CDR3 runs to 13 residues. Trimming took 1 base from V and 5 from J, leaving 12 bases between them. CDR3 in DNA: TGTGCCTGGAGTGGAGGGCAATCCAACGAGCAGTACTTC. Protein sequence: CAWSGGQSNEQYF.

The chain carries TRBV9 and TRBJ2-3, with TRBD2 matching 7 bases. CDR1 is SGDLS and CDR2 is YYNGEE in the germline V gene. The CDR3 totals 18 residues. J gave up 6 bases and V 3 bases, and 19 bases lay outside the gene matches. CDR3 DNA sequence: TGTGCCAGCAGCGCACAAGACCTCCGGGACTACCGGGGGGATACGCAGTATTTT. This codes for CASSAQDLRDYRGDTQYF.

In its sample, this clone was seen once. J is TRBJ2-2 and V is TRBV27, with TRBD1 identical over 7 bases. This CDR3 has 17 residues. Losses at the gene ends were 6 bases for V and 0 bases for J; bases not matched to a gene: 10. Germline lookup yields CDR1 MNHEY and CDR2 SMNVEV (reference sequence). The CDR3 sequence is CASSYYPGQPNTGELFF. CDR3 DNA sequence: TGTGCCAGCAGCTACTATCCGGGACAGCCGAACACCGGGGAGCTGTTTTTT.

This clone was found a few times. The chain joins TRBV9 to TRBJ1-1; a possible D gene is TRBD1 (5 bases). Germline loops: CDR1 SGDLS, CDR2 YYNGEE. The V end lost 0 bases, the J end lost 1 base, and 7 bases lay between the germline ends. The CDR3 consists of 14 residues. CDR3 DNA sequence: TGTGCCAGCAGCGTAGCTGGGGCGAACACTGAAGCTTTCTTT. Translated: CASSVAGANTEAFF.

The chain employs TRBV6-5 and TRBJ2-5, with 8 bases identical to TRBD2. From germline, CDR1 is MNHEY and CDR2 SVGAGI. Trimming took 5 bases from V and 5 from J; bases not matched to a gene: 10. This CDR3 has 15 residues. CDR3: CASSPTSGPKETQYF. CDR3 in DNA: TGTGCCAGCAGTCCTACTAGCGGACCTAAGGAGACCCAGTACTTC.

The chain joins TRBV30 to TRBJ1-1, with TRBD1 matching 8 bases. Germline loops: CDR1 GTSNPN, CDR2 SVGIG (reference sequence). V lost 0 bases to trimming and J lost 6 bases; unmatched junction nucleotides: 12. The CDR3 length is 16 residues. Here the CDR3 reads CAWSVGSEGQAAEAFF. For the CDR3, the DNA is TGTGCCTGGAGTGTCGGATCCGAGGGACAGGCCGCTGAAGCTTTCTTT.

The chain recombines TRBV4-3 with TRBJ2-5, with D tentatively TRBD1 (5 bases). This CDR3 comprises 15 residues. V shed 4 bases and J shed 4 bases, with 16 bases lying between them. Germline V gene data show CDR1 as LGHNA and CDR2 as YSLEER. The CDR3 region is CASSPTGGLGETQYF. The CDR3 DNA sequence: TGCGCCAGCAGCCCCACAGGTGGTCTGGGAGAGACCCAGTACTTC.

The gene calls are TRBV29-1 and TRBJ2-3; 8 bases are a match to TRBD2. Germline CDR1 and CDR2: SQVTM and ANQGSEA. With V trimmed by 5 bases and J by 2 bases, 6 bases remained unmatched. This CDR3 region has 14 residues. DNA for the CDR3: TGCAGCGTTAGTGCGGGGGGCCTCACAGATACGCAGTATTTT. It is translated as CSVSAGGLTDTQYF.

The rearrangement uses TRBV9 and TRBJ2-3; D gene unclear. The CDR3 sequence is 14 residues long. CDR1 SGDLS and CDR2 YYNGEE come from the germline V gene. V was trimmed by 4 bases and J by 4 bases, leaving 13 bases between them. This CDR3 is CASSPGLLADTQYF. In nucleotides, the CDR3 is TGTGCCAGCAGCCCAGGATTGTTGGCAGATACGCAGTATTTT.

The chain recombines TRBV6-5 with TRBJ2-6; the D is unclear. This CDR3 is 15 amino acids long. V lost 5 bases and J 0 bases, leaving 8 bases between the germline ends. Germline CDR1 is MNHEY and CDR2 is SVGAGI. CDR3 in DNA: TGTGCCAGCAGTATTTCGGTCTCTGGGGCCAACGTCCTGACTTTC. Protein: CASSISVSGANVLTF.

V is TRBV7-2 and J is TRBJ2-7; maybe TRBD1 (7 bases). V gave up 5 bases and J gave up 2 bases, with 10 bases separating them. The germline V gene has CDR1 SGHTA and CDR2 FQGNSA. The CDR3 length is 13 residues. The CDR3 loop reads CASSAGGTYEQYF. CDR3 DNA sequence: TGTGCCAGCAGCGCAGGGGGGACCTACGAGCAGTACTTC.

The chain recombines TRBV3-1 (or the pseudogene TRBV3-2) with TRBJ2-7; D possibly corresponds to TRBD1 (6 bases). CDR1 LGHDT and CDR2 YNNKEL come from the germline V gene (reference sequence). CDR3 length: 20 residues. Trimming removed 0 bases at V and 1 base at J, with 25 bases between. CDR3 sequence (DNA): TGTGCCAGCAGCCAAGAATCGTCCGGACAGTCTCTCATGCTTTCCTACGAGCAGTACTTC. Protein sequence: CASSQESSGQSLMLSYEQYF.

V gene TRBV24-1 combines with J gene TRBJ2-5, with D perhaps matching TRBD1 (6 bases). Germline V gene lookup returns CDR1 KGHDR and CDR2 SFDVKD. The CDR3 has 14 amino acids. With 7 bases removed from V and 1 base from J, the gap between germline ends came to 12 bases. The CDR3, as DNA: TGTGCCACCAGGGGCAGGGGCCTCCAAGAGACCCAGTACTTC. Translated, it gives CATRGRGLQETQYF.

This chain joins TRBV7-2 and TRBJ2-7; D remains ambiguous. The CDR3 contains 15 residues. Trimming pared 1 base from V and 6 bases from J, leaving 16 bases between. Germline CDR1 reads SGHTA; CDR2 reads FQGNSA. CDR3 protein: CASSLGARIGTEQYF. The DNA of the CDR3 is TGTGCCAGCAGCTTAGGCGCCAGGATAGGAACCGAGCAGTACTTC. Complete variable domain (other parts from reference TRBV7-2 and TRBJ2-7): GAGVSQSPSNKVTEKGKDVELRCDPISGHTALYWYRQSLGQGLEFLIYFQGNSAPDKSGLPSDRFSAERTGGSVSTLTIQRTQQEDSAVYLCASSLGARIGTEQYFGPGTRLTVT.

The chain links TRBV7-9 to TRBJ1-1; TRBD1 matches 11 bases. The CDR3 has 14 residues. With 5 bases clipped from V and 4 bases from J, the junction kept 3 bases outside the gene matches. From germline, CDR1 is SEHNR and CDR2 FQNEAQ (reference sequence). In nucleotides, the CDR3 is TGTGCCAGCAGCCACGGACAGGGGGCCACTGAAGCTTTCTTT. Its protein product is CASSHGQGATEAFF. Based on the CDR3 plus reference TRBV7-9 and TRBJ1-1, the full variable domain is DTGVSQNPRHKITKRGQNVTFRCDPISEHNRLYWYRQTLGQGPEFLTYFQNEAQLEKSRLLSDRFSAERPKGSFSTLEIQRTEQGDSAMYLCASSHGQGATEAFFGQGTRLTVV.

CDR3 sequence reads: CASSPGNTGNTIYF. The CDR3 DNA follows: TGTGCCAGCAGCCCGGGGAATACTGGAAACACCATATATTTT. The V gene is TRBV7-8, the J gene TRBJ1-3; D gene ambiguous. V gave up 5 bases and J gave up 2 bases, with 10 bases separating them. From germline, CDR1 is SGHVS and CDR2 FQNEAQ. CDR3 length: 14 amino acids.

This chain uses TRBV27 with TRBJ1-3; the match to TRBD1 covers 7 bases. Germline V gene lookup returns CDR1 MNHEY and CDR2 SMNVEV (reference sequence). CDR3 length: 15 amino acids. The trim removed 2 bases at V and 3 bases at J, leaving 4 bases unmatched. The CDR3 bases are TGTGCCAGCAGTTTAGACAGGGAAGTTGGAAACACCATATATTTT. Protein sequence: CASSLDREVGNTIYF.

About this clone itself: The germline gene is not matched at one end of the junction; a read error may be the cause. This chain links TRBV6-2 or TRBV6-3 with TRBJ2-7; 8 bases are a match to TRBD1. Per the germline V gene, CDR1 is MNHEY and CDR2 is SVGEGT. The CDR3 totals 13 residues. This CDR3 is CASGRDRTSRFSF. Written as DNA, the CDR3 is TGTGCCAGCGGCCGGGACAGGACAAGCCGATTCAGTTTC.